The present T cell receptor (beta chain) was sequenced within a study of cytomegalovirus exposure and HLA in healthy donors. The overall study: There were around 100 million unique TCR beta sequences, drawn from about 179 million T cells, in an earlier analysis.

General study findings and limits: The productive fraction for most TCR beta V segments was about 90% or about 30% in an earlier analysis.

V trimming: 6 bases; J trimming: 5 bases; junction bases outside the gene matches: 12. Germline values: CDR1 MDHEN, CDR2 SYDVKM. This CDR3 contains 18 residues. Researchers ran the PCR with 60 Vbeta and 13 Jbeta primers. Sequencing used immunoSEQ multiplex PCR; TCRdb keeps in-frame clones, though not all of them. The table has around 270,000 clones, 80% seen once; the top ten hold roughly 0.3%. This clone has only a few counts. Its antigen is as yet unknown. The V gene is TRBV28, the J gene TRBJ2-5, with 16 bases identical to TRBD2. The TCR sequence derives from a girl under 10 years old in good health and CMV-seronegative. Sequencing was performed on PBMCs. DNA for the CDR3: TGTGCCAGCAGCCTTACCGGGACTAGCGGGGGGGCCCGGGAGACCCAGTACTTC. Translation gives CASSLTGTSGGARETQYF.